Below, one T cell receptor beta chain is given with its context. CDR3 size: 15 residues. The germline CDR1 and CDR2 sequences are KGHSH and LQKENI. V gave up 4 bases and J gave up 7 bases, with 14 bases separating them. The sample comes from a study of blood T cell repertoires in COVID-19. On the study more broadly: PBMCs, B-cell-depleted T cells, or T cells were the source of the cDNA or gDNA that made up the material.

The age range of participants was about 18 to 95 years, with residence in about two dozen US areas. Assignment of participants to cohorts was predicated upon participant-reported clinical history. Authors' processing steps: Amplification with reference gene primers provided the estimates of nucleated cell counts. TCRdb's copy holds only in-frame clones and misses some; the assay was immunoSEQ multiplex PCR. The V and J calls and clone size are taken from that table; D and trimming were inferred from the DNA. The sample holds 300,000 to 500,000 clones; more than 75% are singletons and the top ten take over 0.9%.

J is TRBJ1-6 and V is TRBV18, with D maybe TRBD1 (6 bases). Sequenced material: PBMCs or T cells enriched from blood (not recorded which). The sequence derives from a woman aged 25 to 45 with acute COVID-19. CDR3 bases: TGTGCCAGCTCACGAGGACAGACACTCAATTCACCCCTCCACTTT. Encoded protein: CASSRGQTLNSPLHF.